The entry below gives a single TCR beta chain sequence along with its context. The CDR3 totals 14 residues. Germline CDR1 is MNHEY and CDR2 is SVGAGI. The V and J ends lost 6 bases and 5 bases respectively, with 14 bases between them. These data originate in a study of control samples from healthy donors and cancer patients. Method: immunoSEQ multiplex PCR; TCRdb's copy keeps in-frame clones and lacks some. The sample carries about 130,000 clones, around 94% recorded once. This rearrangement joins TRBV6-5 to TRBJ1-5; no clear D gene. The sample comprised PBMCs. This sequence originates from a man aged 60-69 years with colorectal cancer. The CDR3 protein is CASSPIPGYQPQHF. DNA of the CDR3: TGTGCCAGCAGCCCAATACCGGGGTATCAGCCCCAGCATTTT.